This T cell receptor (beta chain) was recovered during a study of cytomegalovirus exposure and HLA in healthy donors. It was with 60 Vbeta and 13 Jbeta primers that the PCR ran. TCRdb keeps only in-frame clones here, not all; method: immunoSEQ multiplex PCR. This sample's table reports about 50,000 clones. This CDR3 region has 14 residues. Germline values: CDR1 MNHNS, CDR2 SASEGT. Trimming removed 5 bases at V and 8 bases at J, with 18 bases between. This chain links TRBV6-1 with TRBJ1-2, with D hard to call. Sequenced sample: PBMCs. The clonotype comes from a man between 18 and 29 years old in good health and CMV-seropositive. This CDR3 reads CASSLTPVETGYTF. For the CDR3, the DNA is TGTGCCAGCAGTCTGACTCCGGTGGAAACGGGCTACACCTTC.